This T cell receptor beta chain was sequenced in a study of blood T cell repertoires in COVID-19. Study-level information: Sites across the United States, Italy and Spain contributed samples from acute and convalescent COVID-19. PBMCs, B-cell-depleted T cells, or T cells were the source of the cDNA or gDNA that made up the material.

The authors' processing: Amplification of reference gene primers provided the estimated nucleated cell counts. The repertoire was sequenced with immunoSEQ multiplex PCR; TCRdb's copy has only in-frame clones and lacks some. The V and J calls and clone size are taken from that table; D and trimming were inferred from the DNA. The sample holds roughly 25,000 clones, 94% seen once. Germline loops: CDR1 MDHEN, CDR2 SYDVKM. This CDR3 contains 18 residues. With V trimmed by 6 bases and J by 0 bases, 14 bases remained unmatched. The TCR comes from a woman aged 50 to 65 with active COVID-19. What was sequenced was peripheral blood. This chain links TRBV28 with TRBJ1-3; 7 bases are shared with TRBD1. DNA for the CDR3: TGTGCCAGCAGCCATCCGCGGGACAGCTTATCCTCTGGAAACACCATATATTTT. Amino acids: CASSHPRDSLSSGNTIYF.